The 4 T cell receptor beta chains in this list originate from one sample, sequenced in a study of cytomegalovirus exposure and HLA in healthy donors. The PCR used 60 Vbeta and 13 Jbeta primers. Some clones are missing from TCRdb's copy, which holds only in-frame ones; the method was immunoSEQ multiplex PCR. The sample contains tens of thousands of clones, less than 75% of which appear only once. Source material: PBMCs. Receptor source: a man in his thirties or forties in good health and CMV-seronegative.

The chain uses TRBV6-5 and TRBJ2-3, with a weak D call TRBD2 (5 bases). Germline assignment: CDR1 MNHEY and CDR2 SVGAGI. This CDR3 contains 13 residues. V shed 7 bases and J shed 6 bases, with 14 bases lying between them. CDR3 amino acids: CASKLLASDTQYF. CDR3 DNA: TGTGCCAGCAAATTGCTAGCCTCGGATACGCAGTATTTT.

This chain links TRBV30 with TRBJ1-5, with a tentative D call TRBD1 (6 bases). The V gene lost 1 base and the J gene lost 9 bases, with 10 bases spanning the gap. Germline V gene data show CDR1 as GTSNPN and CDR2 as SVGIG (reference sequence). The CDR3 sequence is 12 residues long. The CDR3: CAWSGGRGPQHF. The DNA for the CDR3 is TGTGCCTGGAGTGGGGGGCGAGGGCCCCAGCATTTT. Full variable domain (rest looked up from reference TRBV30 and TRBJ1-5): SQTIHQWPATLVQPVGSPLSLECTVEGTSNPNLYWYRQAAGRGLQLLFYSVGIGQISSEVPQNLSASRPQDRQFILSSKKLLLSDSGFYLCAWSGGRGPQHFGDGTRLSIL.

The gene calls are TRBV5-1 and TRBJ2-1; 9 nucleotides match TRBD1. Germline V gene sequence: CDR1 SGHRS, CDR2 YFSETQ. The CDR3 length is 14 residues. V trimming: 2 bases; J trimming: 8 bases; junction bases outside the gene matches: 5. The CDR3: CASSLQGAVDEQFF. CDR3 DNA sequence: TGCGCCAGCAGCTTACAGGGGGCTGTTGATGAGCAGTTCTTC.

The chain is built from TRBV18 and TRBJ1-1, with 8 bases aligning to TRBD1. This CDR3 spans 14 amino acids. Per germline, CDR1 KGHSH and CDR2 LQKENI. Trimming at V came to 3 bases and at J to 2 bases, leaving 2 bases not matched to a gene. The DNA of the CDR3 is TGTGCCAGCTCACCGCAGGGGGCAAACACTGAAGCTTTCTTT. This translates into CASSPQGANTEAFF.